The 29 T cell receptor beta chains given below trace back to one sample, sequenced in a study of beta chain features in type 1 diabetes. Reverse transcription of all isolated RNA meant that expressed TCRB transcripts were sequenced. TCRdb's copy holds only in-frame clones and misses some; the assay was immunoSEQ multiplex PCR. The repertoire holds about 260,000 clones, with 68% as singletons. The sample taken for sequencing was naive CD4+ T cells from blood. The receptors derive from a man aged 30-40 years in good health.

On this clone itself: The same CDR3 also results from other DNA sequences found in this sample. The CDR3, as DNA: TGCAGCGTTGAAAGACCGTTGAACACTGAAGCTTTCTTT. As protein: CSVERPLNTEAFF. The rearrangement joins TRBV29-1 to TRBJ1-1, with unresolved D. CDR3 length equals 13 residues. Per the germline V gene, CDR1 is SQVTM and CDR2 is ANQGSEA. V lost 2 bases and J 0 bases, leaving 7 bases between the germline ends.

The chain couples TRBV25-1 to TRBJ1-6; no clear D. V was clipped by 7 bases and J by 8 bases, with 18 bases between them. Germline V lookup: CDR1 MGHDK, CDR2 SYGVNS. This CDR3 has 15 amino acids. The CDR3: CASKDLRNTDSPLHF. The CDR3 coding sequence is TGTGCCAGCAAAGACCTTCGGAACACTGATTCACCCCTCCACTTT.

The chain couples TRBV29-1 to TRBJ2-1; D might be TRBD1 (5 bases). The CDR3 is 15 residues long. The V gene's germline CDR1 is SQVTM and CDR2 ANQGSEA. V was trimmed by 0 bases and J by 0 bases, leaving 9 bases between them. This chain's CDR3 is CSVEDQRGSYNEQFF. CDR3 nucleotide sequence: TGCAGCGTTGAAGATCAAAGGGGCTCCTACAATGAGCAGTTCTTC.

This sequence joins TRBV5-1 and TRBJ2-5; possible D gene TRBD2, 6 bases. The CDR3 spans 16 residues. V gave up 0 bases and J gave up 4 bases, with 16 bases separating them. From germline, CDR1 is SGHRS and CDR2 YFSETQ. The CDR3 spells CASSLDGGARGETQYF. DNA of the CDR3: TGCGCCAGCAGCTTGGACGGGGGAGCGAGGGGAGAGACCCAGTACTTC. The full variable domain, completed using reference TRBV5-1 and TRBJ2-5, is KAGVTQTPRYLIKTRGQQVTLSCSPISGHRSVSWYQQTPGQGLQFLFEYFSETQRNKGNFPGRFSGRQFSNSRSEMNVSTLELGDSALYLCASSLDGGARGETQYFGPGTRLLVL.

The gene calls are TRBV7-9 and TRBJ2-1; no reliable D call. The CDR3 extends over 13 amino acids. The ends were cut back, 1 base at V and 4 bases at J, with 5 bases in the middle. The germline CDR1 and CDR2 sequences are SEHNR and FQNEAQ (reference sequence). CDR3 coding DNA: TGTGCCAGCAGCTTAGAGGAATACAATGAGCAGTTCTTC. Protein: CASSLEEYNEQFF.

The chain carries TRBV19 and TRBJ2-1; 7 bases agree with TRBD1. Germline trimming cut 6 bases from V and 5 bases from J; bases unmatched to any gene: 7. The CDR3 is made up of 14 amino acids. CDR1 LNHDA and CDR2 SQIVND come from the germline V gene (reference sequence). The CDR3 DNA is TGTGCCAGTAGGAGACAGGGTCAGGACAATGAGCAGTTCTTC. Its translation is CASRRQGQDNEQFF.

V gene TRBV2 combines with J gene TRBJ2-3, with D possibly being TRBD1 or TRBD2 (5 bases each). V lost 5 bases and J lost 4, with 13 bases in between. CDR1 is SNHLY and CDR2 is FYNNEI in the germline V gene. The CDR3 spans 14 residues. The CDR3 reads CASSRDRRSDTQYF. The CDR3 DNA sequence: TGTGCCAGCAGTCGGGACCGCAGATCAGATACGCAGTATTTT. The full variable domain, completed using reference TRBV2 and TRBJ2-3, is EPEVTQTPSHQVTQMGQEVILRCVPISNHLYFYWYRQILGQKVEFLVSFYNNEISEKSEIFDDQFSVERPDGSNFTLKIRSTKLEDSAMYFCASSRDRRSDTQYFGPGTRLTVL.

The V and J genes are TRBV7-9 and TRBJ2-1, with D uncertain. This CDR3 is built from 13 residues. CDR1 and CDR2 (germline): SEHNR, FQNEAQ (reference sequence). V was shortened by 2 bases and J by 5 bases, with 7 bases between the two germline ends. As DNA, the CDR3 is TGTGCCAGCAGCTTATTGAGGCACAATGAGCAGTTCTTC. It is translated as CASSLLRHNEQFF.

The rearrangement uses TRBV29-1 and TRBJ1-1; D remains ambiguous. Germline lookup yields CDR1 SQVTM and CDR2 ANQGSEA. V lost 4 bases to trimming and J lost 10 bases, with 16 bases between them. The CDR3 spans 12 residues. The CDR3 spells CSVAVVGVGAFF. The CDR3, as DNA: TGCAGCGTTGCCGTGGTGGGTGTAGGAGCTTTCTTT.

V gene TRBV18 combines with J gene TRBJ2-5, with D perhaps being TRBD1 or TRBD2 (5 bases each). V was clipped by 2 bases and J by 4 bases, with 11 bases between them. The CDR3 has 14 amino acids. CDR1 is KGHSH and CDR2 is LQKENI in the germline V gene. This CDR3 reads CASSPEGRTETQYF. In DNA form, the CDR3 reads TGTGCCAGCTCACCAGAGGGGCGGACAGAGACCCAGTACTTC.

This clone was observed a few times. The rearrangement uses TRBV7-2 and TRBJ2-3; D not certain. The length of the CDR3 is 15 residues. Looked up from germline, CDR1 is SGHTA and CDR2 is FQGNSA. Trimming removed 1 base from V and 2 bases from J, with 10 bases in between. CDR3 protein: CASSLGRVATDTQYF. DNA for the CDR3: TGTGCCAGCAGCTTAGGAAGGGTTGCCACAGATACGCAGTATTTT.

This chain links TRBV5-6 with TRBJ1-1; the D gene is possibly TRBD1 (5 bases). V gave up 2 bases and J gave up 5 bases, with 10 bases separating them. The CDR3 loop spans 13 amino acids. Germline CDR1 SGHDT, CDR2 YYEEEE. CDR3 DNA sequence: TGTGCCAGCAGCTTCCAGGGTCCGACTGAAGCTTTCTTT. It translates to CASSFQGPTEAFF.

Only one count was recorded for this clone. The V gene is TRBV29-1, the J gene TRBJ1-1; TRBD1 matches 8 bases. This CDR3 is built from 13 residues. V was clipped by 2 bases and J by 8 bases; unmatched bases: 7. Looked up from germline, CDR1 is SQVTM and CDR2 is ANQGSEA. The DNA of the CDR3 is TGCAGCGTTGAAAAACGGGGGACAGGAGAAGCTTTCTTT. Translated, it gives CSVEKRGTGEAFF.

The rearrangement links TRBV15 to TRBJ1-1; D remains ambiguous. V was pared by 3 bases and J by 7 bases, with 15 bases between. In germline, CDR1 is LNHNV, CDR2 YYDKDF (reference sequence). This CDR3 has 14 amino acids. CDR3 amino acids: CATSSQHSSREAFF. CDR3 DNA: TGTGCCACCAGCAGTCAACACAGCTCTCGTGAAGCTTTCTTT.

J is TRBJ1-2 and V is TRBV30, with D perhaps TRBD1 (5 bases). V dropped 3 bases and J dropped 2 bases, with 16 bases sitting between them. Germline CDR1 GTSNPN, CDR2 SVGIG (reference sequence). The CDR3 runs 15 residues. CDR3 DNA: TGTGCCTGGAGCCCAGGGTTCGCACCGAACTATGGCTACACCTTC. Its protein is CAWSPGFAPNYGYTF.

The J gene is TRBJ1-1, the V gene TRBV29-1; D is unclear. The CDR3 loop spans 13 amino acids. Germline V gene data show CDR1 as SQVTM and CDR2 as ANQGSEA. V lost 2 bases and J lost 5, with 12 bases in between. This CDR3 reads CSVERRQRTEAFF. The CDR3 region has the DNA TGCAGCGTTGAAAGACGCCAGCGGACTGAAGCTTTCTTT.

This clone has only a few counts. The genes are TRBV11-2 and TRBJ2-7; 12 positions agree with TRBD2. This CDR3 region has 15 residues. Losses at the gene ends were 6 bases for V and 1 base for J; bases not matched to a gene: 4. Looked up from germline, CDR1 is SGHAT and CDR2 is FQNNGV. CDR3 protein: CASSRLAGESYEQYF. As DNA, the CDR3 is TGTGCCAGCAGTAGACTAGCGGGAGAGTCCTACGAGCAGTACTTC. The whole variable domain, filled in from reference TRBV11-2 and TRBJ2-7, reads EAGVAQSPRYKIIEKRQSVAFWCNPISGHATLYWYQQILGQGPKLLIQFQNNGVVDDSQLPKDRFSAERLKGVDSTLKIQPAKLEDSAVYLCASSRLAGESYEQYFGPGTRLTVT.

The rearrangement links TRBV9 to TRBJ2-1; D gene unclear. The CDR3 runs to 12 residues. Germline V CDR1 and CDR2: SGDLS, YYNGEE. V shed 0 bases and J shed 9 bases, with 7 bases lying between them. The DNA of the CDR3 is TGTGCCAGCAGCGTAGTTGGCGGTGAGCAGTTCTTC. This sequence encodes CASSVVGGEQFF.

In the case of this clone: Other DNA sequences of this sample code for an identical CDR3. The chain links TRBV7-9 to TRBJ2-5; no clear D gene. Germline CDR1 is SEHNR and CDR2 is FQNEAQ (reference sequence). The CDR3 is 11 amino acids. V was shortened by 4 bases and J by 2 bases, with 2 bases between the two germline ends. The CDR3 nucleotides read TGTGCCAGCAGCTCACAAGAGACCCAGTACTTC. Amino acid sequence: CASSSQETQYF.

This chain uses TRBV29-1 with TRBJ2-1; no clear D gene. CDR3 size: 16 residues. Germline-derived CDR1 and CDR2 are SQVTM and ANQGSEA. V gave up 4 bases and J gave up 0 bases, with 16 bases separating them. The CDR3: CSVARSRINSYNEQFF. CDR3 nucleotide sequence: TGCAGCGTTGCCCGCAGTCGGATAAACTCCTACAATGAGCAGTTCTTC.

The V call is TRBV29-1, the J call TRBJ2-3, with D uncertain. The CDR3 contains 14 residues. V was cut by 6 bases and J by 4 bases, with 17 bases left in between. Germline loops: CDR1 SQVTM, CDR2 ANQGSEA. In nucleotides, the CDR3 is TGCAGCGTAGTTCCTCGTGGAGTAGCAGATACGCAGTATTTT. Protein sequence: CSVVPRGVADTQYF.

This clone was seen once. This chain joins TRBV18 and TRBJ2-1; D possibly uses TRBD1 or TRBD2 (5 bases each). Germline assignment: CDR1 KGHSH and CDR2 LQKENI. The CDR3 has 15 amino acids. V dropped 5 bases and J dropped 10 bases, with 21 bases sitting between them. The CDR3 protein is CASSTVGGRIREQFF. CDR3 in DNA: TGTGCCAGCTCAACCGTTGGGGGACGCATCAGAGAGCAGTTCTTC. Using reference TRBV18 and TRBJ2-1 for the parts outside the CDR3, the full variable domain is NAGVMQNPRHLVRRRGQEARLRCSPMKGHSHVYWYRQLPEEGLKFMVYLQKENIIDESGMPKERFSAEFPKEGPSILRIQQVVRGDSAAYFCASSTVGGRIREQFFGPGTRLTVL.

V is TRBV30 and J is TRBJ1-3, with TRBD1 matching over 8 bases. V trimming: 0 bases; J trimming: 2 bases; junction bases outside the gene matches: 9. Germline CDR1 and CDR2: GTSNPN and SVGIG (reference sequence). The CDR3 has 17 residues. In DNA form, the CDR3 reads TGTGCCTGGAGTGTACGAGGACAGGGAAGAACTGGAAACACCATATATTTT. This encodes CAWSVRGQGRTGNTIYF. Together with reference TRBV30 and TRBJ1-3, the CDR3 gives the full variable domain: SQTIHQWPATLVQPVGSPLSLECTVEGTSNPNLYWYRQAAGRGLQLLFYSVGIGQISSEVPQNLSASRPQDRQFILSSKKLLLSDSGFYLCAWSVRGQGRTGNTIYFGEGSWLTVV.

The chain carries TRBV29-1 and TRBJ2-5; D is possibly TRBD2 (6 bases). Trimming removed 0 bases from V and 5 bases from J, with 10 bases in between. Germline assignment: CDR1 SQVTM and CDR2 ANQGSEA. The CDR3 runs 13 residues. The CDR3 DNA reads TGCAGCGTTGAAGAGGGAGCGGGTGAGACCCAGTACTTC. Protein: CSVEEGAGETQYF.

The chain is built from TRBV30 and TRBJ1-2; weak D call: TRBD1 (6 bases). This CDR3 is built from 15 residues. Germline values: CDR1 GTSNPN, CDR2 SVGIG (reference sequence). Trimming removed 2 bases at V and 0 bases at J, with 13 bases between. CDR3 amino acids: CAWSHDRRANYGYTF. DNA for the CDR3: TGTGCCTGGAGTCATGACAGGAGAGCTAACTATGGCTACACCTTC. Using reference TRBV30 and TRBJ1-2 for the parts outside the CDR3, the full variable domain is SQTIHQWPATLVQPVGSPLSLECTVEGTSNPNLYWYRQAAGRGLQLLFYSVGIGQISSEVPQNLSASRPQDRQFILSSKKLLLSDSGFYLCAWSHDRRANYGYTFGSGTRLTVV.

The chain employs TRBV7-2 and TRBJ2-7; D tentatively reads TRBD1 or TRBD2 (6 bases each). The V and J ends lost 5 bases and 0 bases respectively, with 17 bases between them. CDR1 is SGHTA, CDR2 FQGNSA, per germline. The CDR3 is 16 residues long. This CDR3 is CASSKEGGRSSYEQYF. CDR3 coding DNA: TGTGCCAGCAGCAAGGAGGGGGGAAGGAGCTCCTACGAGCAGTACTTC. Combining the CDR3 with reference TRBV7-2 and TRBJ2-7 gives the whole variable domain GAGVSQSPSNKVTEKGKDVELRCDPISGHTALYWYRQSLGQGLEFLIYFQGNSAPDKSGLPSDRFSAERTGGSVSTLTIQRTQQEDSAVYLCASSKEGGRSSYEQYFGPGTRLTVT.

The rearrangement uses TRBV5-4 and TRBJ2-7; no clear D gene. The CDR3 has 11 amino acids. The germline gives CDR1 SGHNT, CDR2 YYREEE (reference sequence). The V and J ends lost 4 bases and 1 base respectively, with 3 bases between them. Written as DNA, the CDR3 is TGTGCCAGCAGCCGTTCCTACGAGCAGTACTTC. This sequence encodes CASSRSYEQYF.

The J gene is TRBJ2-3, the V gene TRBV28, with 7 positions matching TRBD2. Germline assignment: CDR1 MDHEN and CDR2 SYDVKM. This CDR3 has 14 residues. V lost 5 bases and J lost 5; bases outside the gene matches: 7. CDR3 residues: CASSAGGTGDTQYF. In nucleotides, the CDR3 is TGTGCCAGCAGTGCCGGGGGGACTGGAGATACGCAGTATTTT.

The V and J genes are TRBV9 and TRBJ2-5; TRBD1 agrees at 7 bases. The CDR3 is made up of 15 amino acids. Trimming cost V 0 bases and J 7 bases; bases outside gene matches: 9. CDR1 is SGDLS, CDR2 YYNGEE, per germline. CDR3 nucleotide sequence: TGTGCCAGCAGCGTAGATAGACAGGGTATAGGGACCCAGTACTTC. This sequence encodes CASSVDRQGIGTQYF.